A selection of T cell receptor beta chains follows, all from one sample in a study of T-cell reconstitution after alpha-beta-depleted transplantation in children. TCRdb reanalysed the PCR reads using MiXCR and keeps one entry per CDR3 protein. The table lists about 500,000 distinct CDR3 sequences, less than 35% of them singletons. The specimen was PBMCs from the stem cell graft donor, collected from the stem cell graft. The receptors were gathered from a human donor who donated a stem cell graft to a child with aplastic anemia. Both conserved end residues are part of each CDR3. D genes are given only for firm matches. Clone size is given for some rows only: seen once, a few or many times, or a class if the clone is expanded.

cdr3_nt,cdr3_aa,d_call,j_call,clone_size,v_call
TGCGCCAGCAGCCAAGATCGACAAACAGATACGCAGTATTTT,CASSQDRQTDTQYF,-,TRBJ2-3,few,TRBV4-3
TGTGCCAGCAAGGCCTATACGGATGATGGCTACACCTTC,CASKAYTDDGYTF,-,TRBJ1-2,few,TRBV6-2/TRBV6-3
TGTGCCAGCAGCTCCGTTCCCAATCAGCCCCAGCATTTT,CASSSVPNQPQHF,-,TRBJ1-5,-,TRBV7-3
TGCAGCGTTGGAAGCCCTTTGGTCCCTGAAGCTTTCTTT,CSVGSPLVPEAFF,-,TRBJ1-1,-,TRBV29-1
TGTGCCATCAGTGAGTGGGGGGGGCGGAGTAACACTGAAGCTTTCTTT,CAISEWGGRSNTEAFF,-,TRBJ1-1,-,TRBV10-3
TGCAGTGCTAGCAGCCCATGGACAGGGAGTAATGAGCAGTTCTTC,CSASSPWTGSNEQFF,TRBD1,TRBJ2-1,-,TRBV20-1
TGTGCCACCAGTCCGGGCTACAATGAGCAGTTCTTC,CATSPGYNEQFF,-,TRBJ2-1,few,TRBV24-1
TGTGCCAGCAGTTACTCACGAACGGGACAGAATCTCTTC,CASSYSRTGQNLF,TRBD1,TRBJ2-1,-,TRBV6-2/TRBV6-3
TGTGCCAGCAGTGAAAAGGGCGCATGGAGAGAGACCCAGTACTTC,CASSEKGAWRETQYF,-,TRBJ2-5,-,TRBV2
TGTGCCAGCAGTGAAGGGACAGGGGGAGTCAGTTTTGCTGGGGCCAACGTCCTGACTTTC,CASSEGTGGVSFAGANVLTF,TRBD1,TRBJ2-6,few,TRBV2
TGTGCCAGCAGCTTCCTCACAGGGAACACTGAAGCTTTCTTT,CASSFLTGNTEAFF,-,TRBJ1-1,few,TRBV9
TGTGCCAGCAGTTTAGTGGGGACAGGGGGCGATGAGCAGTTCTTC,CASSLVGTGGDEQFF,TRBD1,TRBJ2-1,few,TRBV28
TGTGCCAGCAGCTTCGCCGACAGGGCCCACGAGCAGTACTTC,CASSFADRAHEQYF,TRBD1,TRBJ2-7,-,TRBV5-6
TGCAGTGCCCCCGCTGCGAACCACATTCAGTACTTC,CSAPAANHIQYF,-,TRBJ2-4,few,TRBV20-1
TGCGCCAGCAGAGTCGGAGCGTTAGCGGTGGTGGATACGCAGTATTTT,CASRVGALAVVDTQYF,-,TRBJ2-3,-,TRBV5-1
TGTGCCAGCAGTTACTCGGACAGGAACTATGGCTACACCTTC,CASSYSDRNYGYTF,TRBD1,TRBJ1-2,-,TRBV6-5
TGCGCCAGCAGCCCCGAGGGGGCATCCGGGGAGCTGTTTTTT,CASSPEGASGELFF,TRBD1,TRBJ2-2,-,TRBV5-1
TGTGCCAGCAGCCCCGAACTGTACCCCGTGACAGGGAAAAGGTCCACCGGGGAGCTGTTTTTT,CASSPELYPVTGKRSTGELFF,TRBD1,TRBJ2-2,-,TRBV14
TGCGCCAGCAGCTTGGTTGGAGATACGCAGTATTTT,CASSLVGDTQYF,-,TRBJ2-3,many,TRBV5-1
TGTGCCACCAGTGATCAAGGAGCGGGGGACAATGAGCAGTTCTTC,CATSDQGAGDNEQFF,TRBD2,TRBJ2-1,-,TRBV24-1
TGTGCCAGTATCGGCTGGGAAGAAAAACTGTTTTTT,CASIGWEEKLFF,-,TRBJ1-4,once,TRBV19
TGCAGCGTTGAACCACGCGGAGGACAAGAGACCCAGTACTTC,CSVEPRGGQETQYF,-,TRBJ2-5,-,TRBV29-1
TGTGCCACCAGCAGAGGACCAACAGCGAACACCGGGGAGCTGTTTTTT,CATSRGPTANTGELFF,-,TRBJ2-2,-,TRBV15
TGCGCCAGCAGCTTGGCCGGGACAGGGGTGTACGATGAGCAGTTCTTC,CASSLAGTGVYDEQFF,TRBD1,TRBJ2-1,-,TRBV5-1
TGTGCCATCAGGGGGACAGGAGAACCTTATGGCTACACCTTC,CAIRGTGEPYGYTF,TRBD1,TRBJ1-2,few,TRBV10-3
TGTGCCAGCAGCCCTCTTGACACTGAAGCTTTCTTT,CASSPLDTEAFF,-,TRBJ1-1,few,TRBV13
TGCAGTGCTAGATCCCCGGGACTGCTCCAGACCCAGTACTTC,CSARSPGLLQTQYF,-,TRBJ2-5,-,TRBV20-1
TGTGCCAGCAGCCTCATGACTAGCGGGAATGAGCAGTTCTTC,CASSLMTSGNEQFF,TRBD2,TRBJ2-1,-,TRBV7-6
TGTGCCAGCAGCCTTGGAGCGGTCTACGAGCAGTACTTC,CASSLGAVYEQYF,-,TRBJ2-7,few,TRBV12-3/TRBV12-4